This T cell receptor (beta chain) was sequenced for a study of cytomegalovirus exposure and HLA in healthy donors. V lost 3 bases to trimming and J lost 2 bases, with 14 bases between them. The CDR3 length is 15 residues. Germline V gene lookup returns CDR1 LNHDA and CDR2 SQIVND (reference sequence). Clones were sequenced by immunoSEQ multiplex PCR, and TCRdb holds only the in-frame ones, with some missing. Altogether hundreds of thousands of clones are present, around 87% being singletons, with the ten largest covering 2% to 2.5%. The sequenced sample was PBMCs. V usage is TRBV19 and J usage is TRBJ2-7; D possibly corresponds to TRBD1 (6 bases). The source of this sequence is a woman younger than 30 in good health and CMV-seropositive. Written as DNA, the CDR3 is TGTGCCAGTAGTATGGCGTGGACAGTGACCTACGAGCAGTACTTC. Amino acids: CASSMAWTVTYEQYF.